This TCR beta chain was identified in a study of blood T cell repertoires in COVID-19. As for the study in general: In each case, the material was cDNA or gDNA derived from T cells, B-cell-depleted T cells, or PBMCs.

Enrolment of Seattle patients took place during active infection, and they were followed longitudinally. CDR1 and CDR2 from the germline V gene are SGHAT and FQNNGV. V shed 5 bases and J 3 bases; nucleotides not matched to a gene: 4. This CDR3 contains 14 residues. Per the original data handling: Amplifying reference gene primers gave estimates of nucleated cell counts. Sequenced by immunoSEQ multiplex PCR; TCRdb stores in-frame clones only, minus some. The DNA gave D and trimming, while V, J and clone size come from that table. This sample has 150,000 or so clones; roughly nine tenths occur once, and the top ten carry roughly 13%. This clone is a singleton in its sample.

This sequence was found in a man aged 18-30 years with COVID-19, enrolled during active disease. The rearrangement uses TRBV11-2 and TRBJ2-3, with 8 bases lining up with TRBD1. Sample: peripheral blood. CDR3 sequence (DNA): TGTGCCAGCAGCCAGGGGGCTAGTACAGATACGCAGTATTTT. Protein product: CASSQGASTDTQYF.